The 26 T cell receptor beta chains below come from one sample, sequenced in a study of blood T cell repertoires in COVID-19. Repertoires were generated with immunoSEQ multiplex PCR, while TCRdb's copy carries only in-frame clones and drops some. The repertoire holds some 150,000 clones, with around 81% as singletons. The sequencing sample was made of peripheral blood. Source of these receptors: a woman in her forties or fifties with acute or convalescent COVID-19.

The chain has TRBV7-2 and TRBJ2-7; D gene ambiguous. The length of the CDR3 is 12 residues. Trimming took 5 bases from V and 6 from J, leaving 11 bases between them. Germline V gives CDR1 SGHTA, CDR2 FQGNSA. The CDR3 loop is CASSAYHSEQYF. CDR3 DNA sequence: TGTGCCAGCAGCGCATACCACAGCGAGCAGTACTTC.

This chain links TRBV27 with TRBJ1-2, with 7 positions matching TRBD1. The V gene's germline CDR1 is MNHEY and CDR2 SMNVEV (reference sequence). The CDR3 is 13 residues long. V was pared by 6 bases and J by 4 bases, with 5 bases of the junction left unmatched. DNA for the CDR3: TGTGCCAGCAGCCGTACAGGGGCCTATGGCTACACCTTC. It encodes CASSRTGAYGYTF.

The chain joins TRBV6-5 to TRBJ2-7, with 9 bases aligning to TRBD1. Germline loops: CDR1 MNHEY, CDR2 SVGAGI. CDR3 length equals 14 residues. V was pared by 5 bases and J by 7 bases, with 9 bases of the junction left unmatched. CDR3 DNA sequence: TGTGCCAGCAGTCCCTCCGGGACAGGGAAAGAGCAGTACTTC. It specifies CASSPSGTGKEQYF.

This rearrangement joins TRBV27 to TRBJ1-4; a possible D gene is TRBD1 (6 bases). The CDR3 extends over 15 amino acids. The V end lost 3 bases, the J end lost 4 bases, and 12 bases lay between the germline ends. CDR1 is MNHEY and CDR2 is SMNVEV in the germline V gene (reference sequence). The DNA of the CDR3 is TGTGCCAGCAGTTTGCGGCAGGGGATTAATGAAAAACTGTTTTTT. Encoded protein: CASSLRQGINEKLFF.

J is TRBJ2-2 and V is TRBV12-3 or TRBV12-4, with 8 bases identical to TRBD1. The CDR3 runs 12 residues. The J segment lost 10 bases and the V segment lost 7 bases, leaving 5 bases of the junction unmatched. The CDR3 nucleotides read TGTGCCAGCACCCGGACAGGGCCGGAGCTGTTTTTT. This codes for CASTRTGPELFF.

The chain has TRBV7-3 and TRBJ2-1; TRBD2 might be the D (7 bases). CDR3 size: 15 residues. The ends were cut back, 2 bases at V and 5 bases at J, with 13 bases in the middle. Germline lookup yields CDR1 SGHTA and CDR2 FQGTGA. In nucleotides, the CDR3 is TGTGCCAGCAGCTTAGACGGGGGGCCCCACAATGAGCAGTTCTTC. Translating it yields CASSLDGGPHNEQFF.

In regard to this clone: One junction end does not reproduce the germline sequence, and a read error may be involved. The chain couples TRBV4-2 to TRBJ2-7, with 11 bases fitting TRBD2. The length of the CDR3 is 16 residues. The germline CDR1 and CDR2 sequences are LGHNA and YNFKEQ. CDR3 protein: CASNQTLAGDSYEQYF. The CDR3 region has the DNA TGTGCCAGCAACCAAACACTAGCGGGGGACTCCTACGAGCAGTACTTC.

This clone is a singleton in its sample. The rearrangement uses TRBV3-1 (or the pseudogene TRBV3-2) and TRBJ2-4, with 7 bases matching TRBD1. After removal of 1 base from V and 9 bases from J, the junction contained 3 bases not matched to a gene. In germline, CDR1 is LGHDT, CDR2 YNNKEL (reference sequence). CDR3 size: 13 residues. CDR3 coding DNA: TGTGCCAGCAGCCAAGGACAGGGTGGCATTCAGTACTTC. Amino acids: CASSQGQGGIQYF.

V gene TRBV28 combines with J gene TRBJ2-6; possible D gene TRBD1, 5 bases. V shed 3 bases and J shed 3 bases, with 12 bases lying between them. The germline CDR1 and CDR2 sequences are MDHEN and SYDVKM. The CDR3 runs to 16 residues. The CDR3 coding sequence is TGTGCCAGCAGTTTCTTTCAGGGCGGTGGGGCCAACGTCCTGACTTTC. Residues: CASSFFQGGGANVLTF.

This clone came up once. The chain has TRBV7-2 and TRBJ2-3; 8 positions agree with TRBD2. J lost 4 bases, V lost 1 base, and 4 bases had no gene match. Germline V gene lookup returns CDR1 SGHTA and CDR2 FQGNSA. CDR3 size: 15 residues. The CDR3 spells CASSLVGGAADTQYF. CDR3 nucleotide sequence: TGTGCCAGCAGCTTAGTCGGGGGGGCCGCAGATACGCAGTATTTT.

V usage is TRBV7-9 and J usage is TRBJ2-5, with 11 bases lining up with TRBD2. Germline V gene sequence: CDR1 SEHNR, CDR2 FQNEAQ (reference sequence). There are 15 residues in the CDR3. The J segment lost 1 base and the V segment lost 2 bases, leaving 0 bases of the junction unmatched. This chain's CDR3 is CASSLTSGGQETQYF. CDR3 coding DNA: TGTGCCAGCAGCTTAACTAGCGGGGGCCAAGAGACCCAGTACTTC.

The V and J genes are TRBV6-5 and TRBJ2-7; 8 nucleotides align to TRBD1. Germline values: CDR1 MNHEY, CDR2 SVGAGI. The V and J ends lost 7 bases and 6 bases, in that order; junction bases with no gene match: 8. CDR3 length: 13 amino acids. Here the CDR3 DNA reads TGTGCCAGCATAGGGACAGGTGGTTCCGAGCAGTACTTC. It yields the protein CASIGTGGSEQYF.

The chain links TRBV5-6 to TRBJ2-5; 7 bases fit TRBD2. V lost 5 bases, J lost 2 bases, and 12 bases stayed unmatched. In germline, CDR1 is SGHDT, CDR2 YYEEEE. CDR3 length: 16 residues. CDR3 in amino acids: CASSSRVGGGQETQYF. In nucleotides, the CDR3 is TGTGCCAGCAGTTCCAGGGTCGGCGGGGGACAAGAGACCCAGTACTTC.

J is TRBJ2-1 and V is TRBV6-2 or TRBV6-3; TRBD1 matches 7 bases. Germline CDR1 and CDR2: MNHEY and SVGEGT. With 6 bases clipped from V and 4 bases from J, the junction kept 3 bases outside the gene matches. The length of the CDR3 is 13 residues. The CDR3 bases are TGTGCCAGCAGCTCGGGACAGTACAATGAGCAGTTCTTC. Translating it yields CASSSGQYNEQFF.

The chain combines TRBV12-3 or TRBV12-4 with TRBJ1-1, with D hard to call. The CDR3 totals 12 residues. With 6 bases removed from V and 3 bases from J, the gap between germline ends came to 8 bases. The CDR3, as DNA: TGTGCCAGCAGGCTACTAGACACTGAAGCTTTCTTT. It encodes CASRLLDTEAFF.

The chain combines TRBV20-1 with TRBJ1-6; 8 bases line up with TRBD1. The CDR3 contains 14 residues. From germline, CDR1 is DFQATT and CDR2 SNEGSKA (reference sequence). Losses at the gene ends were 3 bases for V and 6 bases for J; bases not matched to a gene: 4. In DNA form, the CDR3 reads TGCAGTGCTAGTTCAGGGGGCGGTAATTCACCCCTCCACTTT. Translation gives CSASSGGGNSPLHF.

About this clone: This sample includes further DNA sequences coding for the same CDR3. This chain links TRBV5-1 with TRBJ1-2; D is unresolved. The V end lost 0 bases, the J end lost 2 bases, and 5 bases lay between the germline ends. There are 13 residues in the CDR3. CDR1 and CDR2 (germline): SGHRS, YFSETQ. Here the CDR3 DNA reads TGCGCCAGCAGCTTGGGGCAGAACTATGGCTACACCTTC. It codes for CASSLGQNYGYTF.

This clone occurred a few times. The J gene is TRBJ2-3, the V gene TRBV7-3; no definite D call. The CDR3 runs 13 residues. Germline values: CDR1 SGHTA, CDR2 FQGTGA. V gave up 5 bases and J gave up 6 bases, with 12 bases separating them. The CDR3 bases are TGTGCCAGCAGCCCCCGTGACTCCGATACGCAGTATTTT. Amino acid sequence: CASSPRDSDTQYF.

On this clone: The same CDR3 is also encoded by other DNA sequences in this sample. The chain carries TRBV2 and TRBJ1-5; 10 bases match TRBD1. The CDR3 runs to 14 residues. Unmatched junction bases numbered 3, after V lost 4 bases and J lost 6 bases. From germline, CDR1 is SNHLY and CDR2 FYNNEI. The CDR3 DNA is TGTGCCAGCAGTGGGACAGGGGGAAGTCAGCCCCAGCATTTT. Translated: CASSGTGGSQPQHF.

This chain connects TRBV4-2 to TRBJ2-7; 7 bases match TRBD2. Germline CDR1 and CDR2: LGHNA and YNFKEQ. This CDR3 comprises 14 residues. V lost 4 bases, J lost 3 bases, and 6 bases stayed unmatched. CDR3 bases: TGTGCCAGCAGCCTAGGGAGGGAGAACTACGAGCAGTACTTC. This gives the protein CASSLGRENYEQYF.

The chain recombines TRBV6-5 with TRBJ1-2; D remains ambiguous. V was cut by 3 bases and J by 6 bases, with 14 bases left in between. This CDR3 has 14 residues. Germline loops: CDR1 MNHEY, CDR2 SVGAGI. CDR3 loop: CASSYDPGLHGYTF. The CDR3 DNA follows: TGTGCCAGCAGTTATGACCCTGGGCTTCATGGCTACACCTTC.

The chain joins TRBV19 to TRBJ1-2, with D perhaps matching TRBD1 (6 bases). This CDR3 region has 14 residues. The V gene lost 10 bases and the J gene lost 4 bases, with 19 bases spanning the gap. The V gene's germline CDR1 is LNHDA and CDR2 SQIVND (reference sequence). The CDR3 here is CATQYQGPAYGYTF. DNA for the CDR3: TGTGCCACGCAATATCAGGGGCCCGCCTATGGCTACACCTTC.

The rearrangement uses TRBV27 and TRBJ1-1, with D possibly being TRBD1 (5 bases). With 4 bases removed from V and 0 bases from J, the gap between germline ends came to 12 bases. The CDR3 has 15 amino acids. CDR1 is MNHEY and CDR2 is SMNVEV in the germline V gene (reference sequence). CDR3 sequence reads: CASSSSGLMNTEAFF. The CDR3 DNA sequence: TGTGCCAGCAGTTCATCGGGACTCATGAACACTGAAGCTTTCTTT.

This clone appeared a few times. This chain uses TRBV5-1 with TRBJ2-1, with D possibly being TRBD1 (6 bases). Trimming stripped 2 bases from V and 6 bases from J, with 15 bases between. From germline, CDR1 is SGHRS and CDR2 YFSETQ. CDR3 length: 15 amino acids. The CDR3 coding sequence is TGCGCCAGCAGCTTCTTCCAGGGGAGAAGCAATGAGCAGTTCTTC. Its protein is CASSFFQGRSNEQFF.

As for this clone: Other DNA sequences in this sample translate to the same CDR3. The V call is TRBV5-5, the J call TRBJ1-2, with 7 positions matching TRBD1. Per the germline V gene, CDR1 is SGHKS and CDR2 is YYEKEE (reference sequence). The CDR3 consists of 13 residues. After removal of 0 bases from V and 5 bases from J, the junction contained 1 base not matched to a gene. CDR3 sequence (DNA): TGTGCCAGCAGCTTGGGGGACAGTTATGGCTACACCTTC. It codes for CASSLGDSYGYTF.

This clone was seen a few times. The chain combines TRBV7-8 with TRBJ2-5, with TRBD2 as a possible D gene (6 bases). This CDR3 region has 16 residues. Trimming took 1 base from V and 5 from J, leaving 17 bases between them. From germline, CDR1 is SGHVS and CDR2 FQNEAQ. Here the CDR3 DNA reads TGTGCCAGCAGCTTAGAAGGGTGGCGGGGACCGGAGACCCAGTACTTC. Protein sequence: CASSLEGWRGPETQYF.